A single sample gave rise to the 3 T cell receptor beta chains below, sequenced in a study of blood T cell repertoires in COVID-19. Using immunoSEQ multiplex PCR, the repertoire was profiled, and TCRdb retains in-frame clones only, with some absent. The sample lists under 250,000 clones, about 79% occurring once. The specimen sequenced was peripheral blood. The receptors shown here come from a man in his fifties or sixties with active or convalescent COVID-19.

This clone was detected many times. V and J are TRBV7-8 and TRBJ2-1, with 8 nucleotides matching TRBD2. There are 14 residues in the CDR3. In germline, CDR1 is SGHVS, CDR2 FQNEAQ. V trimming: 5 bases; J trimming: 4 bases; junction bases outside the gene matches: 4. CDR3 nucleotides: TGTGCCAGCAGCATGGTAGCGGGATACAATGAGCAGTTCTTC. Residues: CASSMVAGYNEQFF. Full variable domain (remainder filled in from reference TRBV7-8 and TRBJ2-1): GAGVSQSPRYKVAKRGQDVALRCDPISGHVSLFWYQQALGQGPEFLTYFQNEAQLDKSGLPSDRFFAERPEGSVSTLKIQRTQQEDSAVYLCASSMVAGYNEQFFGPGTRLTVL.

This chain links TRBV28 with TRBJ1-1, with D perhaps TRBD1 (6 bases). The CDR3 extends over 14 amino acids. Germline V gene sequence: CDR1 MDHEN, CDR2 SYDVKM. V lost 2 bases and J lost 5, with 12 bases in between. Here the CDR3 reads CASSLGGSGTEAFF. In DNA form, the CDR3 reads TGTGCCAGCAGTTTAGGGGGCTCTGGGACTGAAGCTTTCTTT.

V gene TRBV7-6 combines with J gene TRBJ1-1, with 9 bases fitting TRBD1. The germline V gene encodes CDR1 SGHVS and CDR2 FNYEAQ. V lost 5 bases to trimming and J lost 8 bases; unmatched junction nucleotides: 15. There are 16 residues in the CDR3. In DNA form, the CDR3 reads TGTGCCAGCAGCCCACTAACAGGGGGCGGTTTTTCCGAAGCTTTCTTT. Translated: CASSPLTGGGFSEAFF.